These 25 T cell receptor beta chains share one sample of origin, sequenced in a study of T cell changes during pregnancy in multiple sclerosis. Method: immunoSEQ multiplex PCR; TCRdb's copy keeps in-frame clones and lacks some. The table includes about 57,000 clones, under 95% detected once. The sequencing used CD4+ T cells from peripheral blood mononuclear cells, collected in the second trimester of pregnancy. These TCRs come from a female donor with multiple sclerosis, enrolled in a pregnancy study.

The CDR3 loop is CASRLGLAGNNEQFF. As DNA, the CDR3 is TGTGCCAGCAGGCTTGGACTAGCGGGGAACAATGAGCAGTTCTTC. V usage is TRBV25-1 and J usage is TRBJ2-1, with 12 bases identical to TRBD2. The CDR3 has 15 amino acids. With V trimmed by 6 bases and J by 5 bases, 5 bases remained unmatched. Germline V gene sequence: CDR1 MGHDK, CDR2 SYGVNS.

The J gene is TRBJ2-7, the V gene TRBV11-3; D is possibly TRBD2 (6 bases). V was cut by 5 bases and J by 5 bases, with 16 bases left in between. Looked up from germline, CDR1 is SGHNT and CDR2 is YENEEA. The CDR3 consists of 14 residues. The CDR3 DNA sequence: TGTGCCAGCAGCCCTACCGTTGGAGGGAACGAGCAGTACTTC. Encoded protein: CASSPTVGGNEQYF.

The chain employs TRBV30 and TRBJ1-6, with 7 bases lining up with TRBD1. J was trimmed by 6 bases and V by 1 base; bases with no gene match: 0. The CDR3 consists of 13 residues. The germline gives CDR1 GTSNPN, CDR2 SVGIG (reference sequence). CDR3 coding DNA: TGTGCCTGGAGTGGACAGGGTAATTCACCCCTCCACTTT. Its translation is CAWSGQGNSPLHF.

The J gene is TRBJ1-6, the V gene TRBV30, with 8 nucleotides matching TRBD1. The germline CDR1 and CDR2 sequences are GTSNPN and SVGIG (reference sequence). J was trimmed by 5 bases and V by 2 bases; bases with no gene match: 8. This CDR3 comprises 16 residues. In nucleotides, the CDR3 is TGTGCCTGGAGTACCGGCAGGGGGCAAAATAATTCACCCCTCCACTTT. It encodes CAWSTGRGQNNSPLHF.

The rearrangement uses TRBV30 and TRBJ2-7; D possibly corresponds to TRBD1 (5 bases). V was shortened by 4 bases and J by 5 bases, with 15 bases between the two germline ends. CDR3 length: 13 amino acids. Germline V gene data show CDR1 as GTSNPN and CDR2 as SVGIG (reference sequence). The CDR3 here is CAWNPSRVHEQYF. The DNA for the CDR3 is TGTGCCTGGAACCCCAGCAGGGTCCACGAGCAGTACTTC.

The V and J genes are TRBV7-2 and TRBJ1-2, with TRBD1 matching over 11 bases. The CDR3 is 16 residues long. CDR1 is SGHTA and CDR2 is FQGNSA in the germline V gene. Trimming took 5 bases from V and 2 from J; bases not matched to a gene: 7. As DNA, the CDR3 is TGTGCCAGCAGCCGCGAAGGGACAGGGGGAAACTATGGCTACACCTTC. Its translation is CASSREGTGGNYGYTF.

The chain is built from TRBV18 and TRBJ2-3; TRBD2 agrees at 8 bases. V lost 6 bases, J lost 5 bases, and 4 bases stayed unmatched. Germline CDR1 reads KGHSH; CDR2 reads LQKENI. The CDR3 is 13 amino acids. The DNA for the CDR3 is TGTGCCAGCTCCGGGGGGGCTGAAGATACGCAGTATTTT. This encodes CASSGGAEDTQYF.

CDR3 nucleotide sequence: TGTGCCAGCAGTTTGTTCAGAGGAAACACCATATATTTT. Amino acids: CASSLFRGNTIYF. V is TRBV28 and J is TRBJ1-3; D not certain. Germline CDR1 and CDR2: MDHEN and SYDVKM. V was trimmed by 3 bases and J by 4 bases, leaving 7 bases between them. The CDR3 runs to 13 residues.

The V gene is TRBV9, the J gene TRBJ2-4; D gene uncertain. CDR1 and CDR2 from the germline V gene are SGDLS and YYNGEE. The V gene lost 0 bases and the J gene lost 8 bases, with 9 bases spanning the gap. The CDR3 runs 13 residues. The chain's CDR3 is CASSVDSIDIQYF. CDR3 coding DNA: TGTGCCAGCAGCGTAGACTCAATTGACATTCAGTACTTC.

J is TRBJ2-2 and V is TRBV19, with TRBD2 matching 9 bases. The CDR3 has 13 amino acids. Germline V CDR1 and CDR2: LNHDA, SQIVND (reference sequence). J gave up 7 bases and V 9 bases, and 6 bases lay outside the gene matches. Written as DNA, the CDR3 is TGTGCCAGCGCGGGAGGGGAGGGCGGGGAGCTGTTTTTT. Translating gives CASAGGEGGELFF.

The rearrangement joins TRBV27 to TRBJ2-1; D possibly corresponds to TRBD2 (5 bases). This CDR3 comprises 15 residues. The V gene lost 2 bases and the J gene lost 1 base, with 9 bases spanning the gap. Germline CDR1 MNHEY, CDR2 SMNVEV (reference sequence). CDR3 protein: CASSLVRASYNEQFF. The CDR3 DNA reads as TGTGCCAGCAGTTTAGTGCGGGCATCCTACAATGAGCAGTTCTTC.

J is TRBJ1-2 and V is TRBV7-8, with 7 bases fitting TRBD1. Germline V gives CDR1 SGHVS, CDR2 FQNEAQ. There are 17 residues in the CDR3. Trimming cost V 7 bases and J 3 bases; bases outside gene matches: 17. CDR3 residues: CASIPTVGGQAYYGYTF. DNA of the CDR3: TGTGCCAGCATCCCGACCGTGGGCGGACAGGCTTACTATGGCTACACCTTC.

The chain couples TRBV25-1 to TRBJ2-5; TRBD1 aligns across 10 bases. Unmatched junction bases numbered 8, after V lost 9 bases and J lost 7 bases. The CDR3 is 13 residues long. CDR1 is MGHDK and CDR2 is SYGVNS in the germline V gene. The CDR3 loop is CASSDRGPVTQYF. In DNA form, the CDR3 reads TGTGCCAGTAGCGACAGGGGGCCTGTGACCCAGTACTTC.

The gene calls are TRBV9 and TRBJ2-1; TRBD2 aligns across 14 bases. Trimming at V came to 1 base and at J to 8 bases, leaving 8 bases not matched to a gene. Germline CDR1 is SGDLS and CDR2 is YYNGEE. This CDR3 has 17 amino acids. CDR3 residues: CASSVTGTSGSGHEQFF. The CDR3 coding sequence is TGTGCCAGCAGCGTAACCGGGACTAGCGGGAGTGGGCATGAGCAGTTCTTC.

The V and J genes are TRBV18 and TRBJ2-7; no firm D call. The CDR3 spans 16 residues. Between the trimmed V and J ends, which lost 6 bases and 1 base, there was a span of 19 bases. Germline CDR1 and CDR2: KGHSH and LQKENI. The CDR3 loop reads CASSANARGTSYEQYF. The CDR3 coding sequence is TGTGCCAGCTCCGCGAACGCGCGCGGTACTTCCTACGAGCAGTACTTC.

The chain employs TRBV5-6 and TRBJ1-2; D call uncertain. CDR1 SGHDT and CDR2 YYEEEE come from the germline V gene. The CDR3 length is 14 residues. The V end lost 1 base, the J end lost 7 bases, and 14 bases lay between the germline ends. The CDR3 loop reads CASSLYLRPFGYTF. DNA of the CDR3: TGTGCCAGCAGCTTGTATCTGCGCCCCTTTGGCTACACCTTC.

This clone was found a few times. This chain links TRBV5-1 with TRBJ1-1, with TRBD1 as a possible D gene (6 bases). Trimming removed 0 bases at V and 1 base at J, with 10 bases between. CDR1 SGHRS and CDR2 YFSETQ come from the germline V gene. CDR3 size: 15 residues. This CDR3 is CASSLALQGNTEAFF. The DNA of the CDR3 is TGCGCCAGCAGCTTGGCCTTACAGGGGAACACTGAAGCTTTCTTT.

V and J are TRBV2 and TRBJ1-5; no reliable D call. Germline assignment: CDR1 SNHLY and CDR2 FYNNEI. This CDR3 region has 16 residues. V was pared by 1 base and J by 0 bases, with 10 bases between. CDR3 sequence: CASSEESGYSNQPQHF. The CDR3 DNA reads as TGTGCCAGCAGTGAAGAATCCGGGTATAGCAATCAGCCCCAGCATTTT. The entire variable domain, with the rest obtained from reference TRBV2 and TRBJ1-5, is as follows: EPEVTQTPSHQVTQMGQEVILRCVPISNHLYFYWYRQILGQKVEFLVSFYNNEISEKSEIFDDQFSVERPDGSNFTLKIRSTKLEDSAMYFCASSEESGYSNQPQHFGDGTRLSIL.

The V and J genes are TRBV27 and TRBJ2-2; TRBD1 is a possible D gene (5 bases). The length of the CDR3 is 14 residues. V gave up 6 bases and J gave up 3 bases, with 11 bases separating them. Germline CDR1 is MNHEY and CDR2 is SMNVEV (reference sequence). In nucleotides, the CDR3 is TGTGCCAGCAGCCCTGGGGCGGACACCGGGGAGCTGTTTTTT. It codes for CASSPGADTGELFF.

A single count supports this clone. The chain links TRBV19 to TRBJ1-3; no clear D. This CDR3 is 15 amino acids long. The V gene's germline CDR1 is LNHDA and CDR2 SQIVND (reference sequence). V lost 0 bases, J lost 0 bases, and 6 bases lay in between. The CDR3 bases are TGTGCCAGTAGTATAGATGCGGGCTCTGGAAACACCATATATTTT. Translation gives CASSIDAGSGNTIYF.

The chain carries TRBV7-8 and TRBJ1-1; TRBD1 agrees at 7 bases. The CDR3 sequence is 16 residues long. The germline gives CDR1 SGHVS, CDR2 FQNEAQ. Unmatched junction bases numbered 5, after V lost 1 base and J lost 0 bases. DNA of the CDR3: TGTGCCAGCAGCTTAGAGGGGGCAGGAGTGAACACTGAAGCTTTCTTT. Amino acid sequence: CASSLEGAGVNTEAFF.

Comment on this clone: A junction end diverges from the germline sequence, so it may reflect a read error. This chain joins TRBV6-5 and TRBJ2-3; 7 positions match TRBD1. Germline V gene sequence: CDR1 MNHEY, CDR2 SVGAGI. CDR3 length: 15 amino acids. CDR3 residues: CASSRSRDSLPDTEF. CDR3 nucleotide sequence: TGTGCCAGCAGTCGTAGCCGGGACAGCCTACCCGATACAGAATTT.

The chain employs TRBV10-1 and TRBJ1-4, with D possibly matching TRBD1 (5 bases). CDR1 and CDR2 from the germline V gene are WNHNN and SYGVQD (reference sequence). V was cut by 6 bases and J by 5 bases, with 10 bases left in between. The CDR3 is 13 amino acids. The CDR3 nucleotides read TGCGCCAGCAGGACAGCCGGAAATGAAAAACTGTTTTTT. This encodes CASRTAGNEKLFF.

The chain recombines TRBV7-3 with TRBJ2-3, with 7 bases fitting TRBD2. Per the germline V gene, CDR1 is SGHTA and CDR2 is FQGTGA. This CDR3 has 13 residues. V was pared by 5 bases and J by 4 bases, with 3 bases of the junction left unmatched. In DNA, the CDR3 is TGTGCCAGCAGCCGGGAGGTGGCAGATACGCAGTATTTT. Protein: CASSREVADTQYF.

The V gene is TRBV19, the J gene TRBJ2-5; 8 bases align to TRBD1. Trimming cost V 4 bases and J 4 bases; bases outside gene matches: 8. The germline gives CDR1 LNHDA, CDR2 SQIVND (reference sequence). The CDR3 totals 15 residues. The CDR3, as DNA: TGTGCCAGTAGTACAGCCGGGACAGGCGGAGAGACCCAGTACTTC. Encoded protein: CASSTAGTGGETQYF.